What follows is one TCR beta chain and its context. Its target is not known. This specimen comes from a study of CXCR3-negative and CXCR3-positive naive CD8 T cells. Naive CD8+ T cells were CD45RO-CCR7+CD27+CD95-. Study-wide results and limits: Fresh PBMCs were used in most assays, and CXCR3 expression partially decreased after cryopreservation.

Libraries of TRB cDNA were made by 5' RACE and carried UMIs. TCRdb reanalyzed the 5' RACE reads, giving one entry per CDR3 protein sequence and no DNA. Its table records about 41,000 distinct CDR3 sequences. Germline V CDR1 and CDR2: SQVTM, ANQGSEA. This CDR3 contains 21 residues. The specimen sequenced was naive CXCR3- CD8+ T cells from blood. The subset here: CD45RO-CCR7+CD27+CD95- naive CD8+ T cells lacking CXCR3 (TNR3-). The chain is built from TRBV29-1 and TRBJ2-1; TCRdb's D call, TRBD2, is unchecked because there is no DNA. This TCR was sampled from a human donor in good health. Some clones in this sample may be carry-over from other donors' samples. The CDR3 protein is CSVEDPNRWLAGGPRYNEQFF.